The 7 T cell receptor beta chains reported below all come from one sample, sequenced in a study of OX40 agonist ivuxolimab in advanced cancers. Generated by immunoSEQ multiplex PCR, the TCRdb table keeps only in-frame clones and is missing some. Here the sample spans roughly 19,000 clones, 88% being singletons. The sequencing here drew on CD4+ or CD8+ T cells sorted from blood, taken in a trial of the OX40 agonist ivuxolimab. These receptors were taken from an adult with an advanced solid tumor such as melanoma, head and neck, liver or kidney cancer.

This clone occurred once. The rearrangement uses TRBV19 and TRBJ2-3; 7 nucleotides align to TRBD2. Per germline, CDR1 LNHDA and CDR2 SQIVND (reference sequence). V was clipped by 6 bases and J by 7 bases; unmatched bases: 7. The CDR3 totals 13 residues. The CDR3 DNA reads as TGTGCCAGTAGAGTGGCGGGAGCCAATACGCAGTATTTT. Encoded protein: CASRVAGANTQYF.

The CDR3 DNA follows: TGCGCCAGCAGCCAAGATCTAGATGAGCAGTTCTTC. It codes for CASSQDLDEQFF. The V gene is TRBV4-1, the J gene TRBJ2-1; D gene uncertain. The CDR3 spans 12 residues. The germline V gene has CDR1 MGHRA and CDR2 YSYEKL. The ends were cut back, 0 bases at V and 8 bases at J, with 5 bases in the middle.

The chain couples TRBV16 to TRBJ2-3, with D unclear. V was clipped by 4 bases and J by 2 bases, with 13 bases between them. Germline CDR1 KGHSY, CDR2 FQNENV. The CDR3 has 15 residues. The CDR3 DNA sequence: TGTGCCAGCAGCCTATCTATAAGCTCCACAGATACGCAGTATTTT. As protein: CASSLSISSTDTQYF.

This chain links TRBV5-5 with TRBJ2-1; D possibly corresponds to TRBD2 (6 bases). The CDR3 is 15 residues long. From germline, CDR1 is SGHKS and CDR2 YYEKEE (reference sequence). V was pared by 3 bases and J by 6 bases, with 16 bases between. Written as DNA, the CDR3 is TGTGCCAGCAGCTCTCGGGGAGGCGTGGGCAATGAGCAGTTCTTC. Its protein is CASSSRGGVGNEQFF.

This sequence joins TRBV30 and TRBJ2-3; D gene uncertain. V was cut by 4 bases and J by 1 base, with 9 bases left in between. Germline V CDR1 and CDR2: GTSNPN, SVGIG (reference sequence). The CDR3 runs to 13 residues. CDR3 nucleotide sequence: TGTGCCTGGAACGGAGTGCGCACAGATACGCAGTATTTT. This codes for CAWNGVRTDTQYF.

J is TRBJ2-5 and V is TRBV9, with 10 bases fitting TRBD2. The end of the DNA is better explained by TRBJ2-7, so the J call may be wrong. The CDR3 has 16 amino acids. Germline assignment: CDR1 SGDLS and CDR2 YYNGEE. The CDR3 nucleotides are TGTGCCAGCAGCGTAGGGACTAGCGGCGACTCCTACGAGCAGTACTTC. Translating it yields CASSVGTSGDSYEQYF.

This chain joins TRBV4-1 and TRBJ1-4, with 9 nucleotides matching TRBD1. The CDR3 consists of 16 residues. The germline CDR1 and CDR2 sequences are MGHRA and YSYEKL. Trimming cost V 2 bases and J 5 bases; bases outside gene matches: 6. The CDR3 bases are TGCGCCAGCAGCCAACCCCCGGGACAGGGAAATGAAAAACTGTTTTTT. It codes for CASSQPPGQGNEKLFF.